This T cell receptor beta chain was identified during a study of blood T cells in healthy people across ages. Concerning this clonotype: Its antigen is not known.

Study-level results: Older individuals had lower TCR beta diversity per million T cells (the decline was roughly linear). When set beside aged donors, long-lived donors presented more naive CD4+ cells and higher diversity.

Through a sample-barcoded 5' primer and a J-beta primer mix, a second PCR was run for about 6 to 11 cycles. Every sample returned 2.5 million or more CDR3-containing paired-end reads. TCRdb itself ran the 5' RACE reads through MiXCR, one entry per CDR3 protein. The data show 1.5 million or so distinct CDR3 sequences, 35% to 45% seen once. The length of the CDR3 is 14 residues. The V gene's germline CDR1 is MNHNS and CDR2 SASEGT. Trimming left V 7 bases short and J 8 bases short, with 17 bases between. Total RNA was isolated from each sample in quantities of at least 6 micrograms. The sequence derives from a woman under 30 in good health. The specimen sequenced was blood. The V and J genes are TRBV6-1 and TRBJ1-4, with unresolved D. CDR3 bases: TGTGCCAGCATCCGAAGGTGGGCAGACGAAAAACTGTTTTTT. Translating gives CASIRRWADEKLFF.